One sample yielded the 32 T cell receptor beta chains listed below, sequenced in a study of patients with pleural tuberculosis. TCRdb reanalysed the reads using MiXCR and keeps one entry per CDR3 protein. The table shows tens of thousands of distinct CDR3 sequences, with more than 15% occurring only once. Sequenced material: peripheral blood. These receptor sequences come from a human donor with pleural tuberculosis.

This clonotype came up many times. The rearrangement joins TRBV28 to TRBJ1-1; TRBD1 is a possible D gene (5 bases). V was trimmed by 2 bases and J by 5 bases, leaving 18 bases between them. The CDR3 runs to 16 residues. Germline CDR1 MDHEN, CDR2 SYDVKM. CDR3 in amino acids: CASSLPRGGLRTEAFF. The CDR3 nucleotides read TGTGCCAGCAGTTTACCTCGGGGGGGATTGAGAACTGAAGCTTTCTTT.

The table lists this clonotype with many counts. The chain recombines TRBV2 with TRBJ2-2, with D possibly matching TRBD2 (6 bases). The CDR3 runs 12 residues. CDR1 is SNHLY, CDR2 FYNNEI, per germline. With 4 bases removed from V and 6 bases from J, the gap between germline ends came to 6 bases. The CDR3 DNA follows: TGTGCCAGCAGTGCGGGGGCCGGGGAGCTGTTTTTT. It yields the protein CASSAGAGELFF.

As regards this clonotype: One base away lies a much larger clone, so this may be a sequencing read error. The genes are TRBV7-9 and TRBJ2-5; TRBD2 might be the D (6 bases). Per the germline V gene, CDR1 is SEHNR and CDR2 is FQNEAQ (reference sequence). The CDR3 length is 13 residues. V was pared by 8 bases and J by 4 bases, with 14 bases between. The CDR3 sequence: CASESAGLETQYF. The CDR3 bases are TGTGCCAGCGAATCTGCGGGGCTAGAGACCCAGTACTTC.

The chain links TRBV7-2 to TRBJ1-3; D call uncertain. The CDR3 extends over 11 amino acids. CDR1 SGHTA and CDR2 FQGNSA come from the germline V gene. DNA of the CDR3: TGTGTCATCAGCATGGGAAACACCATATATTTT. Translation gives CVISMGNTIYF.

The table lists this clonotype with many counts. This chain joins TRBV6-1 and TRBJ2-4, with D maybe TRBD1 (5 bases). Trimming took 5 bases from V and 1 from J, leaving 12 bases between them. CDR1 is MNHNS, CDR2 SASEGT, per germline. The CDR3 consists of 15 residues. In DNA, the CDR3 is TGTGCCAGCAGTAACCAGGGCATCGCCAAAAACATTCAGTACTTC. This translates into CASSNQGIAKNIQYF.

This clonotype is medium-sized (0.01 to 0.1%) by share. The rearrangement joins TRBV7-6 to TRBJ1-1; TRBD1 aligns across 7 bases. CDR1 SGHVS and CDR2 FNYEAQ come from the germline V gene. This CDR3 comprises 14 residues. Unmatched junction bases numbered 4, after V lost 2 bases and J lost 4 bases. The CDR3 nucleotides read TGTGCCAGCAGCTTAACAGGGGATGGCACTGAAGCTTTCTTT. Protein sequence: CASSLTGDGTEAFF.

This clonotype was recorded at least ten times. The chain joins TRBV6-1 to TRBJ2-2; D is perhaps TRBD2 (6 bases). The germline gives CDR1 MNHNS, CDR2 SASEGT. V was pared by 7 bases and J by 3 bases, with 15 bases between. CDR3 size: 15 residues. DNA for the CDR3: TGTGCCAGCACCCTGGGGGGACCGGACACCGGGGAGCTGTTTTTT. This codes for CASTLGGPDTGELFF.

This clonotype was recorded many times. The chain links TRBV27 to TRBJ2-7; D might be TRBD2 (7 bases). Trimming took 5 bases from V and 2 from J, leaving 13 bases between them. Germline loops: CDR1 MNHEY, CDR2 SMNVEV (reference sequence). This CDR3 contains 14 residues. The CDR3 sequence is CASSTAGGPYEQYF. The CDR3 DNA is TGTGCCAGCAGTACCGCCGGGGGGCCCTACGAGCAGTACTTC.

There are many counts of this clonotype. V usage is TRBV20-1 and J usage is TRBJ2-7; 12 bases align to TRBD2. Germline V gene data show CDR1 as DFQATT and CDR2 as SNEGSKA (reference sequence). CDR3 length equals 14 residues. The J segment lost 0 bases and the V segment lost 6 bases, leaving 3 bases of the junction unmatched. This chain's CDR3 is CSAGLAGSSYEQYF. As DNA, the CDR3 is TGCAGTGCCGGACTAGCGGGATCCTCCTACGAGCAGTACTTC.

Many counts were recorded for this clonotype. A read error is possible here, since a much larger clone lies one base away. CDR3 bases: TGCAGTGCCCTCGGGGTGGCTGAAGCTCTCTTT. Translating it yields CSALGVAEALF. This rearrangement joins TRBV20-1 to TRBJ1-1; D gene uncertain. Germline lookup yields CDR1 DFQATT and CDR2 SNEGSKA (reference sequence). The CDR3 totals 11 residues.

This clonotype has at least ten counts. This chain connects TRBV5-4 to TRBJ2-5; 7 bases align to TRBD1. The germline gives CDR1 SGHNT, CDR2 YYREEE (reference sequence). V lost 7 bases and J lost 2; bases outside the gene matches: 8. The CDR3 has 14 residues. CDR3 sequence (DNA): TGTGCCAGCGGCAGGACAGGTCTACAAGAGACCCAGTACTTC. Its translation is CASGRTGLQETQYF.

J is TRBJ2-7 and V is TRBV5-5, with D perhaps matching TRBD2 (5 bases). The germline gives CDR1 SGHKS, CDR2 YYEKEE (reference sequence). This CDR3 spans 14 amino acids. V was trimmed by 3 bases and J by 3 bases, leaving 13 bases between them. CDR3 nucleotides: TGTGCCAGCAGCTGGACTCGGTGGGTCTACGAGCAGTACTTC. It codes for CASSWTRWVYEQYF.

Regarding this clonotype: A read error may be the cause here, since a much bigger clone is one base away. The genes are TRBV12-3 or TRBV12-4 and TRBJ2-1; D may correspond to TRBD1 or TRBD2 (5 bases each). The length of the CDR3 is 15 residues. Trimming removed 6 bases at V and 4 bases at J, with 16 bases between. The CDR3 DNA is TGTGCCAGCAGCCTGGGACCAACCTTTTACAATGAGCAGTTCTTC. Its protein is CASSLGPTFYNEQFF.

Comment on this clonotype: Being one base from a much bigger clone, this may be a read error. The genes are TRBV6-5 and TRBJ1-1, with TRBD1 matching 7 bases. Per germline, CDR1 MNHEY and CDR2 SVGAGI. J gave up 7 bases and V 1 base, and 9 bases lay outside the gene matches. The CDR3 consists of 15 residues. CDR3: CASSYWSDRAGEAFF. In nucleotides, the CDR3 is TGTGCCAGCAGTTACTGGAGTGACAGGGCGGGTGAAGCTTTCTTT.

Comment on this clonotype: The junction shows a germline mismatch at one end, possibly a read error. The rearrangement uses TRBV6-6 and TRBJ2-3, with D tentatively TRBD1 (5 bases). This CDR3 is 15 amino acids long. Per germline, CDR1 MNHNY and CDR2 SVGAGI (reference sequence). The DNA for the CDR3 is TGTGCCAGCAGCCTTGACAGATTGAGCACAGGTACGCAGTATTTT. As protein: CASSLDRLSTGTQYF.

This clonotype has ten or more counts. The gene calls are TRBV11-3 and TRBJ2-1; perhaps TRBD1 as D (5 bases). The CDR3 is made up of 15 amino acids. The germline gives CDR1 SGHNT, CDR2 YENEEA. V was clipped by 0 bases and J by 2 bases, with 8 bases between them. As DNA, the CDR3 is TGTGCCAGCAGCTTAGAAGGGGAAGCCTACAATGAGCAGTTCTTC. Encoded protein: CASSLEGEAYNEQFF. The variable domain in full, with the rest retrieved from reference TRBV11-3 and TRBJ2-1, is EAGVVQSPRYKIIEKKQPVAFWCNPISGHNTLYWYLQNLGQGPELLIRYENEEAVDDSQLPKDRFSAERLKGVDSTLKIQPAELGDSAVYLCASSLEGEAYNEQFFGPGTRLTVL.

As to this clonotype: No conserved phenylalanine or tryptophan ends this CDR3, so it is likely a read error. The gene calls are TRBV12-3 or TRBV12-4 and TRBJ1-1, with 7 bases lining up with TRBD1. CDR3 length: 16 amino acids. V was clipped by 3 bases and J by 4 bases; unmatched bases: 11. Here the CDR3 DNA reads TGTGCCAGCAGTTTTACCCAAGCAGGGGGTTTCACTGAAGCTTTCTCT. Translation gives CASSFTQAGGFTEAFS.

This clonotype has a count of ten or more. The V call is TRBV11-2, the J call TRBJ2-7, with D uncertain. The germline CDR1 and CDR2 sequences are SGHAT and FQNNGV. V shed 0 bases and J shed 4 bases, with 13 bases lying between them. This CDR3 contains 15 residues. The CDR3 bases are TGTGCCAGCAGCTTAGACGCCAACGTTGTATACGAGCAGTACTTC. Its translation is CASSLDANVVYEQYF.

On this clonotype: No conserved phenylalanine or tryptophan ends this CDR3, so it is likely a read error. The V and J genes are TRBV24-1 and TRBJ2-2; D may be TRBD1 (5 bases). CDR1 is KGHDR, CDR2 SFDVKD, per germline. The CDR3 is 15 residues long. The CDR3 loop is CATSDYRMNTEELFL. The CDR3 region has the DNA TGTGCCACCAGTGATTACAGGATGAACACCGAGGAGCTGTTTCTT.

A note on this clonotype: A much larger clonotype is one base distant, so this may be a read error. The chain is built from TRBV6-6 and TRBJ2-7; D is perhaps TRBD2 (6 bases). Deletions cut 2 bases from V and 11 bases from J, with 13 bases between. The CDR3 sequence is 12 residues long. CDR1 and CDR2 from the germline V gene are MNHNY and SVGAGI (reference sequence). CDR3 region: CASSYPAGWEYF. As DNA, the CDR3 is TGTGCCAGCAGTTACCCTGCGGGGTGGGAGTACTTC.

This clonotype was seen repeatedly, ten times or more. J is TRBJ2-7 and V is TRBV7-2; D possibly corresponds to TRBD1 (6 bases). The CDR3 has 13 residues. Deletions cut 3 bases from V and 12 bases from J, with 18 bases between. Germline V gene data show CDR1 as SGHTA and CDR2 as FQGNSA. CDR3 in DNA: TGTGCCAGCAGCTTCGTAGGGGGAGAGGTTGGGTACTTC. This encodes CASSFVGGEVGYF.

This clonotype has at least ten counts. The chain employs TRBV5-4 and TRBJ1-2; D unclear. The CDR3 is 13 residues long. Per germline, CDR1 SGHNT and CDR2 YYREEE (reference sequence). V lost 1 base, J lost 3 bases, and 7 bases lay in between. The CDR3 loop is CASSLSSDYGYTF. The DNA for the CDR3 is TGTGCCAGCAGCTTGAGTTCGGACTATGGCTACACCTTC. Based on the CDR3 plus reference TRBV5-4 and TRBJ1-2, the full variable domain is ETGVTQSPTHLIKTRGQQVTLRCSSQSGHNTVSWYQQALGQGPQFIFQYYREEENGRGNFPPRFSGLQFPNYSSELNVNALELDDSALYLCASSLSSDYGYTFGSGTRLTVV.

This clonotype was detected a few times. The CDR3 coding sequence is TGTGCCAGCAGATGGGGCTCAGATACGCAGTATTTT. This sequence encodes CASRWGSDTQYF. The gene calls are TRBV12-3 or TRBV12-4 and TRBJ2-3; D is perhaps TRBD1 (5 bases). The CDR3 spans 12 residues. Trimming removed 6 bases at V and 4 bases at J, with 8 bases between.

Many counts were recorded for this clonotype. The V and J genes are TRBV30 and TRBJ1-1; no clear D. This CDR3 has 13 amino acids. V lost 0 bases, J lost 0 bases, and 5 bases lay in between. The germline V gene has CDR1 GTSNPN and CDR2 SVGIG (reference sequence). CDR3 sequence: CAWSVLMNTEAFF. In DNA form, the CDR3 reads TGTGCCTGGAGTGTACTCATGAACACTGAAGCTTTCTTT.

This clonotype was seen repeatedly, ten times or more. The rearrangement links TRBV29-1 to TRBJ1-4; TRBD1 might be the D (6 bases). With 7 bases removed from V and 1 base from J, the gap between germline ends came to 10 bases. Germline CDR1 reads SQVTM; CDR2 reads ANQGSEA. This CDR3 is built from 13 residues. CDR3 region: CSARDITNEKLFF. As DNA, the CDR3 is TGCAGCGCTCGGGACATAACTAATGAAAAACTGTTTTTT.

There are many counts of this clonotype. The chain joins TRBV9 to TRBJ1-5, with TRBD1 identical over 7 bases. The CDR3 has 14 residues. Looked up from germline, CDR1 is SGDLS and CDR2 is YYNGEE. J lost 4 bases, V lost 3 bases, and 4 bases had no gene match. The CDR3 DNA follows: TGTGCCAGCAGCGCGACAGGGAGTAATCAGCCCCAGCATTTT. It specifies CASSATGSNQPQHF.

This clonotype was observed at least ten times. CDR3 protein: CASSPGTSEGYGYTF. CDR3 coding DNA: TGTGCCAGCAGCCCTGGGACGTCGGAAGGCTATGGCTACACCTTC. The J gene is TRBJ1-2, the V gene TRBV7-9, with D possibly matching TRBD1 (5 bases). Germline V gene sequence: CDR1 SEHNR, CDR2 FQNEAQ (reference sequence). The CDR3 loop spans 15 amino acids. Trimming took off 5 bases at V and 4 bases at J, with 17 bases between the two ends.

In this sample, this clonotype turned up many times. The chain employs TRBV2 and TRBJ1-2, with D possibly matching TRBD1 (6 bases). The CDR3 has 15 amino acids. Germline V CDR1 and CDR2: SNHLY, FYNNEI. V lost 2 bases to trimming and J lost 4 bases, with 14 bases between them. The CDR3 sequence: CASSEWAGEAYGYTF. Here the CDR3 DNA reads TGTGCCAGCAGTGAATGGGCAGGGGAGGCCTATGGCTACACCTTC. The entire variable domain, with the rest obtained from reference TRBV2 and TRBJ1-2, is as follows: EPEVTQTPSHQVTQMGQEVILRCVPISNHLYFYWYRQILGQKVEFLVSFYNNEISEKSEIFDDQFSVERPDGSNFTLKIRSTKLEDSAMYFCASSEWAGEAYGYTFGSGTRLTVV.

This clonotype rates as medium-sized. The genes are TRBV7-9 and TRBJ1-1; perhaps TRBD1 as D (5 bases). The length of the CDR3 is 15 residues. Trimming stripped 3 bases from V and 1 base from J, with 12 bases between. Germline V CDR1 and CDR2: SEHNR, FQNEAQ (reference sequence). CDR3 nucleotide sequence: TGTGCCAGCAGCTTGTTAACAGGATCGAACACTGAAGCTTTCTTT. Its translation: CASSLLTGSNTEAFF.

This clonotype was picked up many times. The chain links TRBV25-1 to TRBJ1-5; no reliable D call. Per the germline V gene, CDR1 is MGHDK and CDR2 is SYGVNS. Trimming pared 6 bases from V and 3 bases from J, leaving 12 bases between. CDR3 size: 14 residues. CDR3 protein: CASSTSENNQPQHF. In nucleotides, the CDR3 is TGTGCCAGCAGCACCTCCGAGAACAATCAGCCCCAGCATTTT.

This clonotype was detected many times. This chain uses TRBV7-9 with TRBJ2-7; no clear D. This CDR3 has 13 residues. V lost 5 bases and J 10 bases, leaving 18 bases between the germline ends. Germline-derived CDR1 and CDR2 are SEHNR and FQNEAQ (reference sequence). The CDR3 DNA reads TGTGCCAGCAGCCCCCGAAAGGGCGAGGAACAGTACTTC. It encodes CASSPRKGEEQYF.

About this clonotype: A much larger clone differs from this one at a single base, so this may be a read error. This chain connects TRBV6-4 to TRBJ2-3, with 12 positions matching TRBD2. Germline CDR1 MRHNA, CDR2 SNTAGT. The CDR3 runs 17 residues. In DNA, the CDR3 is TGTGCCAGCAGGGACTCTGCTAGCGGGGGGGCTACAGATACGCAGTATTTT. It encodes CASRDSASGGATDTQYF.